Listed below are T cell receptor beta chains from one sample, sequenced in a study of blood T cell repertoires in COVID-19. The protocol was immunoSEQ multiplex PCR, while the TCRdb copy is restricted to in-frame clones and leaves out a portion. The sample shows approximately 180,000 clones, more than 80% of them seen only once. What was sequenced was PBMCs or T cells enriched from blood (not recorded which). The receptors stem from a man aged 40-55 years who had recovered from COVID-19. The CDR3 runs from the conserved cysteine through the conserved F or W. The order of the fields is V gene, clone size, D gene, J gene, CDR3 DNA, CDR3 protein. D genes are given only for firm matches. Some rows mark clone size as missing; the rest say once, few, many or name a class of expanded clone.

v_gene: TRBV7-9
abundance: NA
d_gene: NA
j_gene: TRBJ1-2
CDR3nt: TGTGCCAGCGGCGGGGGCGGCTACACCTTC
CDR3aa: CASGGGGYTF

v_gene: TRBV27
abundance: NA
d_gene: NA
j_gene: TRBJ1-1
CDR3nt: TGTGCCAGCAGTCTCGGGGGGACAAGGAACACTGAAGCTTTCTTT
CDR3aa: CASSLGGTRNTEAFF

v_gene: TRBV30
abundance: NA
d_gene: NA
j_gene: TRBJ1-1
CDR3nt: TGTGCCTGGAGTTTGAACAGTGAAGCTTTCTTT
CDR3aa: CAWSLNSEAFF

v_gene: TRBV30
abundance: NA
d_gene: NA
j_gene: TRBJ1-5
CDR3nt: TGTGCCTGGAGCGCAGGAGGAAAGCCCCAGCATTTT
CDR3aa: CAWSAGGKPQHF

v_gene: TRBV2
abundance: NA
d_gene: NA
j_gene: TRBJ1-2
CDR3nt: TGTGCCAGCCGAGGCCTTAACTATGGCTACACCTTC
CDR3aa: CASRGLNYGYTF

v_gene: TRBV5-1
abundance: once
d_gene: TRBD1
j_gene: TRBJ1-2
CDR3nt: TGCGCCAGCAGCTTGGAAGACAGGGTTGGTGGCTACACCTTC
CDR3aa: CASSLEDRVGGYTF

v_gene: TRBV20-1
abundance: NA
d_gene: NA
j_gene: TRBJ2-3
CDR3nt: TGCAGTGCCTATGACAGGGATACGCAGTATTTT
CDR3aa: CSAYDRDTQYF

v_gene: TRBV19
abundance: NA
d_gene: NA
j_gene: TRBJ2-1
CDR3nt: TGTGCCAGTAGTCCTCTGACGCAGCCTAGCTCCTACAATGAGCAGTTCTTC
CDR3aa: CASSPLTQPSSYNEQFF

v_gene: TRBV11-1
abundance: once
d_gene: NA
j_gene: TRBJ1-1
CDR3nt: TGTGCCAGCAGCGAAAACAGGCGAAACACTGAAGCTTTCTTT
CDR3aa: CASSENRRNTEAFF

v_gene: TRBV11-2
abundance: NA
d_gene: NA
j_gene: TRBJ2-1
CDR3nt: TGTGCCAGCAGCTTAGCACAGGGTGCCGGGCAGTTCTTC
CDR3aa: CASSLAQGAGQFF

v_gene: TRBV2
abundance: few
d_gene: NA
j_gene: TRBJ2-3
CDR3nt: TGTGCCAGCAGTCCGTTCACAGATACGCAGTATTTT
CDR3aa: CASSPFTDTQYF

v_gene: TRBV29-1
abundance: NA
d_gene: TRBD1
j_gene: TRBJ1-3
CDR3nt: TGCAGCGTTCTAGGGGGCACTGGAAACACCATATATTTT
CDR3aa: CSVLGGTGNTIYF

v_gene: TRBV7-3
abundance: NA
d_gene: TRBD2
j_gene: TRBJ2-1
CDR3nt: TGTGCCAGCAGCTTAATGGGCCCCCTAGCGGGAGGGTGGGGTGAGCAGTTCTTC
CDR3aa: CASSLMGPLAGGWGEQFF

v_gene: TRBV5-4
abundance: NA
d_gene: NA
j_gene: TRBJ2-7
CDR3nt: TGTGCCAGCAGCCGCACCTTGGCCCACGAGCAGTACTTC
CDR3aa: CASSRTLAHEQYF

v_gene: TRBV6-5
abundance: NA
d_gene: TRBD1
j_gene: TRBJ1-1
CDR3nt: TGTGCCAGCAGTTACTCGGGACAGACGAACACTGAAGCTTTCTTT
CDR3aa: CASSYSGQTNTEAFF

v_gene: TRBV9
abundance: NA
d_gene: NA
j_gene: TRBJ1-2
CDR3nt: TGTGCCAGCAGCCAACTAAACAGGGAGACAGAAGGCTACACCTTC
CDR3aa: CASSQLNRETEGYTF

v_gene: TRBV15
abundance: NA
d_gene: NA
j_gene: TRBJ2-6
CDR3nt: TGTGCCACCAGCAGTGAGGAGTTGGTCTCTGGGGCCAACGTCCTGACTTTC
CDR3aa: CATSSEELVSGANVLTF

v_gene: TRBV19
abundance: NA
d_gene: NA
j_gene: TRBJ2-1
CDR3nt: TGTGCCACCCACCCCGGGGTTCGCAATGAGCAGTTCTTC
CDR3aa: CATHPGVRNEQFF

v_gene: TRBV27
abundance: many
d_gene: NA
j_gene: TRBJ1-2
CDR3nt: TGTGCCAGCAGAAAGACAGGTCCCTCTATGGGCTACACCTTC
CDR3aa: CASRKTGPSMGYTF

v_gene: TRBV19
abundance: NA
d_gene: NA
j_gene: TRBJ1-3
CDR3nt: TGTGCCAGTAGCCTCGGGTCTGGAAACACCATATATTTT
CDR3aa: CASSLGSGNTIYF

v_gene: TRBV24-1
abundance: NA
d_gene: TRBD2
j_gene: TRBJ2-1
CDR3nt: TGTGCCATTTCGCGGGGGGCCTTATACAATGAGCAGTTCTTC
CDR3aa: CAISRGALYNEQFF

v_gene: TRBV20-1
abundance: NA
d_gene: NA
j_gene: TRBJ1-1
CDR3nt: TGCAGTGCTAGTGAGTTGCAGTGGGGGGCTGAAGCTTTCTTT
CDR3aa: CSASELQWGAEAFF

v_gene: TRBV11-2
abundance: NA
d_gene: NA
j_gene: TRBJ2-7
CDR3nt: TGTGCCAGCAGCTTGTCCGGGGGGCCTTACGAGCAGTACTTC
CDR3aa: CASSLSGGPYEQYF

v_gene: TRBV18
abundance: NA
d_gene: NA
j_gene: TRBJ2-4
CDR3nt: TGTGCCAGCTCACCACCCCGGGGTGTAAACATTCAGTACTTC
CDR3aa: CASSPPRGVNIQYF

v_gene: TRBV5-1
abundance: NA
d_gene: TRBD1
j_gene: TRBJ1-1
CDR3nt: TGCGCCAGCAGCTCTAGAGAAACAGGGGCGAACACTGAAGCTTTCTTT
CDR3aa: CASSSRETGANTEAFF

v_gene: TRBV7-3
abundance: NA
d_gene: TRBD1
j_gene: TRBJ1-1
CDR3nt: TGTGCCAGCAGCCCTCGGACAGGAGGCTCCACTGAAGCTTTCTTT
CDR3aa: CASSPRTGGSTEAFF

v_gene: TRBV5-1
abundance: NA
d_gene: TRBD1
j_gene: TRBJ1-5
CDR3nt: TGCGCCAGCAGCCCCGGGACAGGGGGCGTTCAGCCCCAGCATTTT
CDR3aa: CASSPGTGGVQPQHF

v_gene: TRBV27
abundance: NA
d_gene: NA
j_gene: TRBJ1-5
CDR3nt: TGTGCCAGCAGTTTACAGGGTTCTCAGCCCCAGCATTTT
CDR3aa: CASSLQGSQPQHF

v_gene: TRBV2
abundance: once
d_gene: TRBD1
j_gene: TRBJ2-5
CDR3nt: TGTGCCAGCAGTGAGGGACAGGGGGCGAGGAAAGAGACCCAGTACTTC
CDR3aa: CASSEGQGARKETQYF

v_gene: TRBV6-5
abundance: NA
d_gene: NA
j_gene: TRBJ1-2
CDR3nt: TGTGCCAGCAGTTACTCGTCAGGGGTGTGGAATGGCTACACCTTC
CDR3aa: CASSYSSGVWNGYTF

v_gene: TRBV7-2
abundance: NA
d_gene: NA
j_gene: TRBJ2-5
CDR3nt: TGTGCCAGCAGCCCACCAGACCGGCCGAGGGAGACCCAGTACTTC
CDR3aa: CASSPPDRPRETQYF

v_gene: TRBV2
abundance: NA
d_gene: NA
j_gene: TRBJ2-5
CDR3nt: TGTGCCAGCAGATCATGGCCTCCCCCTAGGGAGACCCAGTACTTC
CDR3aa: CASRSWPPPRETQYF

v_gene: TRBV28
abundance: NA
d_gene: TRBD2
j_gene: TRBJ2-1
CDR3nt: TGTGCCAGCAGTGTATCCGGGGGGATCAATGAGCAGTTCTTC
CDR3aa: CASSVSGGINEQFF

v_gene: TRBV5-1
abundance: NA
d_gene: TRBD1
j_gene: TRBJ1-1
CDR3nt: TGCGCCAGCAGCTGGGGACAGGGGGACACTGAAGCTTTCTTT
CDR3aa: CASSWGQGDTEAFF

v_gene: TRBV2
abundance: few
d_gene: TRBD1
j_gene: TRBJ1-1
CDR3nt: TGTGCCAGCAGTCGGGACAGCCTCATGAACACTGAAGCTTTCTTT
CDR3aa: CASSRDSLMNTEAFF

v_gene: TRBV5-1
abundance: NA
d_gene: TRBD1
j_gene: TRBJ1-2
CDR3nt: TGCGCCAGCAGCTCACCGGGACAGGGGGCTAATGGCTACACCTTC
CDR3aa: CASSSPGQGANGYTF

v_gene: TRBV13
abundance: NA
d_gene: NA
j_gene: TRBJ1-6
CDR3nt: TGTGCCAGCAGCCGGGGGTGGTTAGAGAATTCACCCCTCCACTTT
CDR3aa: CASSRGWLENSPLHF

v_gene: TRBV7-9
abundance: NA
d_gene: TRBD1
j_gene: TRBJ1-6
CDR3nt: TGTGCCAGCAGCTTCGGAGACAGGGGCGATTCACCCCTCCACTTT
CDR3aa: CASSFGDRGDSPLHF

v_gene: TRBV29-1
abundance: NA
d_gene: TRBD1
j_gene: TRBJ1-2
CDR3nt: TGCAGCGTTGGTAGGGACAGAGGATTGCGGTGGGATGGCTACACCTTC
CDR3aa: CSVGRDRGLRWDGYTF

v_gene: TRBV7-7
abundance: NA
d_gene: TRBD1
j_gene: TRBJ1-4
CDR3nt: TGTGCTAGCAGCCTCGGGACAGGACGAGGTGAAAAACTGTTTTTT
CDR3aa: CASSLGTGRGEKLFF

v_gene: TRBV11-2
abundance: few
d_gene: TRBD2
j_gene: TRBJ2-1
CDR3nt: TGTGCCAGCAGCTTACAAGCGGGAGGACGTCATGAGCAGTTCTTC
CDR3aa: CASSLQAGGRHEQFF

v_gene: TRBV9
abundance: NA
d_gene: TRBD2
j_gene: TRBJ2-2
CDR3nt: TGTGCCAGCAGCGGACGAGGACTAGCGGGAGCTTTGGGCGGGGAGCTGTTTTTT
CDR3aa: CASSGRGLAGALGGELFF

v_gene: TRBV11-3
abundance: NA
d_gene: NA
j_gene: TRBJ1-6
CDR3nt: TGTGCCAGCAGCTTAGATACCAGTTCACCCCTCCACTTT
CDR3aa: CASSLDTSSPLHF

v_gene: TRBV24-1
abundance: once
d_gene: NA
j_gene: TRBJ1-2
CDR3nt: TGTGCCACGAGAGACAGTATCTATGGCTACACCTTC
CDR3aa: CATRDSIYGYTF

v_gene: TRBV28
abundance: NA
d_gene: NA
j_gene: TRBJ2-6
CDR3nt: TGTGCCAGCAGCATGAGTCGGGGGGCACCAGGGGCCAACGTCCTGACTTTC
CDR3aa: CASSMSRGAPGANVLTF

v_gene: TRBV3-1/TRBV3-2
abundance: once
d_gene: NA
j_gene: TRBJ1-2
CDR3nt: TGTGCCAGCAGCCCAGGTGTTCTTGGCTACACCTTC
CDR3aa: CASSPGVLGYTF

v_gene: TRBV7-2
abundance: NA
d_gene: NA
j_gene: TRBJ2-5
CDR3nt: TGTGCCAGCAGCTTAGATGTGGGGCTAGACCAAGAGACCCAGTACTTC
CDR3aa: CASSLDVGLDQETQYF

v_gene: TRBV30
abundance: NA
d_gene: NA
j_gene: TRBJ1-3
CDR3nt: TGTGCCTGGAGTGGAGGGGGAACTGGAAACACCATATATTTT
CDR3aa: CAWSGGGTGNTIYF

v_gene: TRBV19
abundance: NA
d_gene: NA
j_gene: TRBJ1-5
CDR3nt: TGTGCCAGTAGTAGTACAGGGACGAGCAATCAGCCCCAGCATTTT
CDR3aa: CASSSTGTSNQPQHF

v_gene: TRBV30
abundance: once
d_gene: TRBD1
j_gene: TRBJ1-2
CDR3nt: TGTGCCTGGATGGTTTTGGGACAGGGGAGGGAGGACTATGGCTACACCTTC
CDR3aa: CAWMVLGQGREDYGYTF

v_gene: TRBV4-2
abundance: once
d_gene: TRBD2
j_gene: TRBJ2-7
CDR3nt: TGTGCCAGCAGCCAGGACCTGCTAGCGGGTGATTTCTCCTACGAGCAGTACTTC
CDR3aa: CASSQDLLAGDFSYEQYF

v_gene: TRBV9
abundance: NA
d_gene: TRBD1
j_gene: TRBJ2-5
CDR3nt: TGTGCCAGCAGCGTCTTGACAGGGGGTAGTGAGACCCAGTACTTC
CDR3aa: CASSVLTGGSETQYF

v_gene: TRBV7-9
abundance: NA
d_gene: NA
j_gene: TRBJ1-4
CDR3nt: TGTGCCAGCAGCCAATCCGACTGGGATGAAAAACTGTTTTTT
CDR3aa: CASSQSDWDEKLFF

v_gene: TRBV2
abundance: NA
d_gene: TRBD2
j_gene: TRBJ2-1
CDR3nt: TGTGCCAGCAGTCCGAGGGCGGGAGGACCCTACAATGAGCAGTTCTTC
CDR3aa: CASSPRAGGPYNEQFF

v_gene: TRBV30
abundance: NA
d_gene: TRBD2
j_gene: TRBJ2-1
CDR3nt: TGTGCCGGGGGACTAGCGGACTACAATGAGCAGTTCTTC
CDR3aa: CAGGLADYNEQFF

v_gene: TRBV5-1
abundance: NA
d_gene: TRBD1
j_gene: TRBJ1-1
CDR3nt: TGCGCCAGCAGCTGGGGACAGGGTATCACTGAAGCTTTCTTT
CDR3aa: CASSWGQGITEAFF

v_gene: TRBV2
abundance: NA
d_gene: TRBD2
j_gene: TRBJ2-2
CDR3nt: TGTGCCAGCAGCGCCCCCACGTGGGGAGGGGTTGACGGGGAGCTGTTTTTT
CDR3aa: CASSAPTWGGVDGELFF

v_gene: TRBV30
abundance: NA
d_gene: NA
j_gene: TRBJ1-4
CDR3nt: TGTGCCTGGAGTAGGGGTCTAGGTGAAAAACTGTTTTTT
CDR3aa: CAWSRGLGEKLFF

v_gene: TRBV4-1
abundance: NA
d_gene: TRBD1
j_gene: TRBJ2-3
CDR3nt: TGCGCCAGCAGCCAATCCAGGGGGCTGGATACGCAGTATTTT
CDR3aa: CASSQSRGLDTQYF

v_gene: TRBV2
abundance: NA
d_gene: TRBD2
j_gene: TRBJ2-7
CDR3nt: TGTGCCAGCTTGGGAGGGAGGGTATCCTACGAGCAGTACTTC
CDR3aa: CASLGGRVSYEQYF